These 21 T cell receptor beta chains were all obtained from the same sample, sequenced in a study of cytomegalovirus exposure and HLA in healthy donors. Vbeta (60) and Jbeta (13) primers were used in the PCR. Libraries were prepared by immunoSEQ multiplex PCR; TCRdb keeps only in-frame clonotypes and omits some of them. The sample shows tens of thousands of clones, around four fifths of them seen only once. Sequencing was performed on PBMCs. These receptors were collected from a woman in her 30s in good health and CMV-seropositive.

The V and J genes are TRBV28 and TRBJ1-1; TRBD1 might be the D (6 bases). The V end lost 4 bases, the J end lost 0 bases, and 6 bases lay between the germline ends. Germline CDR1 MDHEN, CDR2 SYDVKM. The length of the CDR3 is 13 residues. CDR3 DNA sequence: TGTGCCAGCAGTTACAGGGTGAACACTGAAGCTTTCTTT. Amino acid sequence: CASSYRVNTEAFF.

The V gene is TRBV6-5, the J gene TRBJ2-2, with 8 bases identical to TRBD1. This CDR3 comprises 15 residues. Unmatched junction bases numbered 6, after V lost 5 bases and J lost 4 bases. Germline V gene sequence: CDR1 MNHEY, CDR2 SVGAGI. The CDR3 protein is CASSADRAPTGELFF. CDR3 nucleotide sequence: TGTGCCAGCAGTGCGGACAGGGCCCCCACCGGGGAGCTGTTTTTT.

The gene calls are TRBV15 and TRBJ1-2; unclear D gene. Germline V CDR1 and CDR2: LNHNV, YYDKDF (reference sequence). This CDR3 comprises 14 residues. Trimming shortened V by 1 base and J by 8 bases, and 14 bases separated the two germline ends. This CDR3 is CATSRGTEGGGYTF. The CDR3 region has the DNA TGTGCCACCAGCAGAGGGACGGAGGGAGGAGGCTACACCTTC.

This chain connects TRBV4-2 to TRBJ2-4; 7 bases agree with TRBD2. Germline V lookup: CDR1 LGHNA, CDR2 YNFKEQ. V was clipped by 1 base and J by 3 bases; unmatched bases: 3. The CDR3 is 15 amino acids. CDR3 residues: CASSQGTSDKNIQYF. CDR3 bases: TGTGCCAGCAGCCAAGGGACTAGTGACAAAAACATTCAGTACTTC.

The chain is built from TRBV4-2 and TRBJ2-1; 9 bases line up with TRBD1. V was clipped by 1 base and J by 6 bases; unmatched bases: 4. Germline loops: CDR1 LGHNA, CDR2 YNFKEQ. This CDR3 is 15 amino acids long. CDR3 residues: CASSQGTGEINEQFF. CDR3 sequence (DNA): TGTGCCAGCAGCCAAGGGACAGGGGAAATCAATGAGCAGTTCTTC.

The chain employs TRBV9 and TRBJ1-1; D not certain. The ends were cut back, 3 bases at V and 4 bases at J, with 13 bases in the middle. This CDR3 region has 14 residues. CDR1 is SGDLS, CDR2 YYNGEE, per germline. The CDR3 protein is CASSADQRGTEAFF. In nucleotides, the CDR3 is TGTGCCAGCAGCGCAGACCAAAGAGGCACTGAAGCTTTCTTT. Variable domain in full (rest from reference TRBV9 and TRBJ1-1): DSGVTQTPKHLITATGQRVTLRCSPRSGDLSVYWYQQSLDQGLQFLIQYYNGEERAKGNILERFSAQQFPDLHSELNLSSLELGDSALYFCASSADQRGTEAFFGQGTRLTVV.

The chain uses TRBV5-4 and TRBJ2-3; 8 positions agree with TRBD2. Germline lookup yields CDR1 SGHNT and CDR2 YYREEE (reference sequence). The CDR3 sequence is 17 residues long. V lost 7 bases to trimming and J lost 2 bases; unmatched junction nucleotides: 15. The CDR3 DNA follows: TGTGCCAGCGGGGGGGTCGGGACTAGTGACCTCACAGATACGCAGTATTTT. It codes for CASGGVGTSDLTDTQYF.

V and J are TRBV7-6 and TRBJ2-1; TRBD2 agrees at 9 bases. The CDR3 totals 16 residues. Germline lookup yields CDR1 SGHVS and CDR2 FNYEAQ. J was trimmed by 7 bases and V by 3 bases; bases with no gene match: 10. Here the CDR3 DNA reads TGTGCCAGCAGCTTGGCGGGTAGCGGGAGTAATAATGAGCAGTTCTTC. It yields the protein CASSLAGSGSNNEQFF.

The chain is built from TRBV10-3 and TRBJ1-1; 9 bases are a match to TRBD1. The CDR3 extends over 15 amino acids. Germline CDR1 ENHRY, CDR2 SYGVKD. V was pared by 2 bases and J by 5 bases, with 6 bases of the junction left unmatched. The CDR3 protein is CAISEGGTGRTEAFF. The CDR3 DNA reads TGTGCCATCAGTGAGGGGGGGACAGGGAGGACTGAAGCTTTCTTT.

This clone occurred once. Here the CDR3 DNA reads TGTGCCAGCAGTTCGACAGGGGGCATCACGGATACGCAGTATTTT. It yields the protein CASSSTGGITDTQYF. V is TRBV28 and J is TRBJ2-3; 10 bases match TRBD1. V was clipped by 4 bases and J by 6 bases; unmatched bases: 7. Germline lookup yields CDR1 MDHEN and CDR2 SYDVKM. This CDR3 spans 15 amino acids.

The chain recombines TRBV2 with TRBJ2-1, with TRBD1 as a possible D gene (5 bases). Germline CDR1 reads SNHLY; CDR2 reads FYNNEI. The germline V and J ends were trimmed by 3 bases and 2 bases, with 8 bases remaining between them. This CDR3 comprises 14 residues. The CDR3 sequence: CASSELGPYNEQFF. Here the CDR3 DNA reads TGTGCCAGCAGTGAGTTGGGGCCCTACAATGAGCAGTTCTTC.

The chain is built from TRBV28 and TRBJ1-2; D is ambiguous. Germline V CDR1 and CDR2: MDHEN, SYDVKM. The CDR3 totals 13 residues. Trimming shortened V by 5 bases and J by 2 bases, and 9 bases separated the two germline ends. The CDR3 coding sequence is TGTGCCAGCAGTCTCTCCTCGAACTATGGCTACACCTTC. It is translated as CASSLSSNYGYTF.

The chain is built from TRBV9 and TRBJ2-7, with D tentatively TRBD2 (6 bases). The CDR3 is 13 residues long. Germline V gives CDR1 SGDLS, CDR2 YYNGEE. Trimming cost V 0 bases and J 6 bases, with 10 bases left between them. The CDR3 protein is CASSVGRRGEQYF. The CDR3 DNA reads TGTGCCAGCAGCGTAGGCCGGAGGGGCGAGCAGTACTTC.

The chain uses TRBV6-1 and TRBJ2-5, with 10 nucleotides matching TRBD2. Germline trimming cut 1 base from V and 4 bases from J; bases unmatched to any gene: 6. CDR3 length: 16 amino acids. Germline V CDR1 and CDR2: MNHNS, SASEGT. CDR3 in DNA: TGTGCCAGCAGTGAAGGTCTAGCGGGAGTAGTAGAGACCCAGTACTTC. It specifies CASSEGLAGVVETQYF.

J is TRBJ2-7 and V is TRBV18; 11 positions agree with TRBD1. The CDR3 is made up of 15 amino acids. Germline values: CDR1 KGHSH, CDR2 LQKENI. Unmatched junction bases numbered 0, after V lost 0 bases and J lost 2 bases. CDR3 protein: CASSPPDRGPYEQYF. The CDR3, as DNA: TGTGCCAGCTCACCACCGGACAGGGGGCCCTACGAGCAGTACTTC.

This chain uses TRBV28 with TRBJ1-1, with unresolved D. Germline CDR1 and CDR2: MDHEN and SYDVKM. V gave up 2 bases and J gave up 5 bases, with 12 bases separating them. This CDR3 has 14 amino acids. The chain's CDR3 is CASSLLTPGTEAFF. The CDR3 nucleotides are TGTGCCAGCAGTTTACTCACCCCCGGGACTGAAGCTTTCTTT.

The chain has TRBV5-1 and TRBJ2-3; D is unresolved. Trimming took 4 bases from V and 2 from J, leaving 5 bases between them. The CDR3 has 12 residues. Germline loops: CDR1 SGHRS, CDR2 YFSETQ. CDR3 nucleotide sequence: TGCGCCAGCAGCCAGAACACAGATACGCAGTATTTT. Translation gives CASSQNTDTQYF.

This chain uses TRBV11-2 with TRBJ1-1, with 8 bases aligning to TRBD1. The CDR3 is 15 amino acids. V shed 5 bases and J 5 bases; nucleotides not matched to a gene: 10. Germline V gives CDR1 SGHAT, CDR2 FQNNGV. The CDR3 spells CASSGGTGFRTEAFF. In DNA, the CDR3 is TGTGCCAGCAGCGGGGGGACAGGCTTTCGGACTGAAGCTTTCTTT.

The chain carries TRBV7-9 and TRBJ2-3; D is undetermined. The CDR3 totals 12 residues. Trimming removed 5 bases at V and 2 bases at J, with 5 bases between. Germline loops: CDR1 SEHNR, CDR2 FQNEAQ (reference sequence). The CDR3 loop reads CASSKYTDTQYF. Written as DNA, the CDR3 is TGTGCCAGCAGCAAATACACAGATACGCAGTATTTT.

The chain combines TRBV28 with TRBJ1-2; 10 bases are shared with TRBD1. With 5 bases clipped from V and 4 bases from J, the junction kept 4 bases outside the gene matches. The CDR3 contains 14 residues. In germline, CDR1 is MDHEN, CDR2 SYDVKM. As DNA, the CDR3 is TGTGCCAGCAGTCCCAGGACAGGGGGCTATGGCTACACCTTC. Its protein is CASSPRTGGYGYTF.

The chain employs TRBV5-1 and TRBJ2-5, with 7 bases aligning to TRBD2. Per the germline V gene, CDR1 is SGHRS and CDR2 is YFSETQ. The CDR3 spans 15 residues. J was trimmed by 5 bases and V by 5 bases; bases with no gene match: 12. CDR3 sequence: CASREGLGGSETQYF. The CDR3 DNA sequence: TGCGCCAGCAGAGAAGGTCTGGGGGGGTCGGAGACCCAGTACTTC.